This TCR delta chain appears in the sequencing data of a study of gamma-delta T cells after stem cell transplantation. TCRdb re-called the RT-PCR reads via CATT. The data contain some 1,800 delta-chain clones, 5.1% of them seen just once; the ten biggest clones take up around half. This CDR3 comprises 18 residues. The clonotype comes from a human donor. It is not recorded whose cells these are; they may come from a transplant donor. The J gene corresponds to TRDJ1; a V gene call is absent; no check of the table's D call, TRDD3, against the DNA was made. Input material: gamma-delta T cells. CDR3: CACDPLPTTGSITDKLIF. CDR3 nucleotide sequence: TGTGCCTGTGATCCTCTGCCCACTACAGGGAGCATCACCGATAAACTCATCTTT.